Given below is one TCR beta chain in context. Antigen unknown. Every donor provided approximately 9.2 milliliters of peripheral blood. The sample belongs to a study of blood T cells in healthy people across ages. Study results and caveats: Per million T cells, the diversity of TCR beta decreased roughly linearly as age advanced.

Germline values: CDR1 SGHAT, CDR2 FQNNGV. This CDR3 has 15 amino acids. V shed 4 bases and J 5 bases; nucleotides not matched to a gene: 8. The second PCR ran roughly 7 to 12 cycles with a sample-barcoded 5' primer and J-beta primers. TCRdb itself ran the 5' RACE reads through MiXCR, one entry per CDR3 protein. The sample records hundreds of thousands of distinct CDR3 sequences, 49% being singletons. This clonotype was sampled from a woman aged 55-69 years in good health. Specimen: blood. The chain employs TRBV11-2 and TRBJ2-5, with 9 nucleotides matching TRBD2. Here the CDR3 DNA reads TGTGCCAGCAGCTGGAGCGGGAGGCGGCAGGAGACCCAGTACTTC. The encoded protein is CASSWSGRRQETQYF.